The 27 T cell receptor beta chains in this list originate from one sample, sequenced in a study of PD-1 blockade in classical Hodgkin lymphoma. The sample's time point: cycle 4 day 1 (C4D1), after more than five weeks of nivolumab. Exposure to brentuximab vedotin varied, and each patient had relapsed following autologous stem cell transplantation. Thawed PBMCs yielded CD4+ T cells through magnetic negative selection. The method was immunoSEQ multiplex PCR; TCRdb's version includes in-frame clones alone and lacks a portion of them. The sample lists 15,000 to 20,000 clones, 70% to 90% occurring once. Sequenced material: CD4+ T cells from blood, taken before the fourth cycle of nivolumab. Receptors were obtained from a human donor with classical Hodgkin lymphoma.

V is TRBV28 and J is TRBJ1-3; 8 bases align to TRBD1. This CDR3 has 17 residues. Looked up from germline, CDR1 is MDHEN and CDR2 is SYDVKM. V lost 5 bases to trimming and J lost 0 bases; unmatched junction nucleotides: 9. Here the CDR3 DNA reads TGTGCCAGCAGTCTTCCAGGGGGCCCGAGCTCTGGAAACACCATATATTTT. Protein: CASSLPGGPSSGNTIYF.

The chain combines TRBV28 with TRBJ2-5; no clear D. The better agreement between TRBJ2-7 and the DNA end casts doubt on the J call. Germline-derived CDR1 and CDR2 are MDHEN and SYDVKM. The CDR3 has 11 amino acids. In DNA form, the CDR3 reads TGTGCCAGCATGGTTGACTACGAGCAGTACTTC. It yields the protein CASMVDYEQYF.

The sample holds one count of this clone. This same CDR3 is encoded by further DNA sequences in the sample. The chain couples TRBV5-1 to TRBJ2-3; D is uncertain. The CDR3 has 15 amino acids. In germline, CDR1 is SGHRS, CDR2 YFSETQ. Trimming took 0 bases from V and 0 from J, leaving 8 bases between them. Here the CDR3 reads CASSLDPGSTDTQYF. The CDR3 region has the DNA TGCGCCAGCAGCTTGGATCCCGGGAGCACAGATACGCAGTATTTT. Together with reference TRBV5-1 and TRBJ2-3, the CDR3 gives the full variable domain: KAGVTQTPRYLIKTRGQQVTLSCSPISGHRSVSWYQQTPGQGLQFLFEYFSETQRNKGNFPGRFSGRQFSNSRSEMNVSTLELGDSALYLCASSLDPGSTDTQYFGPGTRLTVL.

CDR3 region: CASSLDLGEQFF. As DNA, the CDR3 is TGTGCCAGCAGCTTAGATCTTGGTGAGCAGTTCTTC. The rearrangement uses TRBV11-3 and TRBJ2-1; D is undetermined. Germline V gene lookup returns CDR1 SGHNT and CDR2 YENEEA. Deletions cut 0 bases from V and 9 bases from J, with 6 bases between. The length of the CDR3 is 12 residues.

This chain joins TRBV28 and TRBJ1-3; 8 bases are a match to TRBD1. The ends lost 5 bases at V and 3 bases at J; junction bases unmatched: 9. CDR3 length equals 16 residues. Germline V gene data show CDR1 as MDHEN and CDR2 as SYDVKM. The CDR3 nucleotides read TGTGCCAGCAGTACAACTACAGGGGGTCATGGAAACACCATATATTTT. Translated: CASSTTTGGHGNTIYF.

This clone was counted between two and nine times. This chain connects TRBV5-4 to TRBJ2-5; D not resolved. The germline CDR1 and CDR2 sequences are SGHNT and YYREEE (reference sequence). This CDR3 region has 12 residues. The V gene lost 4 bases and the J gene lost 5 bases, with 9 bases spanning the gap. The CDR3 is CASSGLSETQYF. The CDR3, as DNA: TGTGCCAGCAGCGGCCTTTCCGAGACCCAGTACTTC.

J is TRBJ2-3 and V is TRBV18, with D possibly matching TRBD2 (5 bases). The CDR3 is 15 amino acids. Between the trimmed V and J ends, which lost 3 bases and 4 bases, there was a span of 14 bases. Germline CDR1 is KGHSH and CDR2 is LQKENI. CDR3 amino acids: CASSPYRGGSDTQYF. The CDR3, as DNA: TGTGCCAGCTCACCTTACCGGGGTGGATCAGATACGCAGTATTTT.

The rearrangement links TRBV7-9 to TRBJ1-1, with D possibly matching TRBD1 (5 bases). From germline, CDR1 is SEHNR and CDR2 FQNEAQ (reference sequence). With 0 bases removed from V and 3 bases from J, the gap between germline ends came to 8 bases. CDR3 size: 14 residues. For the CDR3, the DNA is TGTGCCAGCAGCTTAGCGGGGGGGTACACTGAAGCTTTCTTT. This translates into CASSLAGGYTEAFF. Full variable domain (rest looked up from reference TRBV7-9 and TRBJ1-1): DTGVSQNPRHKITKRGQNVTFRCDPISEHNRLYWYRQTLGQGPEFLTYFQNEAQLEKSRLLSDRFSAERPKGSFSTLEIQRTEQGDSAMYLCASSLAGGYTEAFFGQGTRLTVV.

This clone appeared a single time. This chain uses TRBV21-1 with TRBJ2-7; TRBD1, the table's D call, was not compared with the DNA. TRBV21-1 is assigned pseudogene status. This CDR3 has 16 amino acids. CDR3 region: CASSNCEDRTQYEQYF. CDR3 sequence (DNA): TGTGCCAGCAGCAATTGCGAGGACAGGACCCAGTACGAGCAGTACTTC.

This clone was recorded only once. The chain carries TRBV5-1 and TRBJ2-2; possibly TRBD1 or TRBD2 for D (6 bases each). V gave up 3 bases and J gave up 0 bases, with 12 bases separating them. CDR1 is SGHRS and CDR2 is YFSETQ in the germline V gene. This CDR3 spans 16 amino acids. In nucleotides, the CDR3 is TGCGCCAGCAGCTCCCGGGGGCCAACGAACACCGGGGAGCTGTTTTTT. Its translation is CASSSRGPTNTGELFF.

The V and J genes are TRBV6-1 and TRBJ2-1; D not resolved. Germline loops: CDR1 MNHNS, CDR2 SASEGT. The CDR3 has 13 residues. The ends were cut back, 0 bases at V and 7 bases at J, with 7 bases in the middle. For the CDR3, the DNA is TGTGCCAGCAGTGAAGCGCGCCTGAATGAGCAGTTCTTC. Translated, it gives CASSEARLNEQFF.

A few counts support this clone. This chain links TRBV19 with TRBJ2-7; 13 bases fit TRBD2. The V and J ends lost 8 bases and 7 bases, in that order; junction bases with no gene match: 5. The CDR3 consists of 13 residues. Germline CDR1 is LNHDA and CDR2 is SQIVND (reference sequence). The CDR3 DNA follows: TGTGCCAGTGGACTAGCGGGAGTAAGGGAGCAGTACTTC. Translation: CASGLAGVREQYF. Complete variable domain (other parts from reference TRBV19 and TRBJ2-7): DGGITQSPKYLFRKEGQNVTLSCEQNLNHDAMYWYRQDPGQGLRLIYYSQIVNDFQKGDIAEGYSVSREKKESFPLTVTSAQKNPTAFYLCASGLAGVREQYFGPGTRLTVT.

The genes are TRBV4-2 and TRBJ2-3; D may match TRBD1 or TRBD2 (5 bases each). Germline V gives CDR1 LGHNA, CDR2 YNFKEQ. V shed 1 base and J shed 1 base, with 18 bases lying between them. The CDR3 covers 18 residues. The CDR3 here is CASSQVGLGDGRTDTQYF. CDR3 DNA: TGTGCCAGCAGCCAAGTGGGGCTGGGGGACGGACGCACAGATACGCAGTATTTT.

The V and J genes are TRBV6-4 and TRBJ2-3; 7 nucleotides line up with TRBD1. V dropped 6 bases and J dropped 3; count of bases not matched to a gene: 6. CDR1 is MRHNA and CDR2 is SNTAGT in the germline V gene. The CDR3 covers 14 residues. CDR3 nucleotide sequence: TGTGCCAGCAGCAGTTCAGGGGGAACAGATACGCAGTATTTT. Translation: CASSSSGGTDTQYF.

This chain uses TRBV6-6 with TRBJ2-2; D perhaps matches TRBD1 (6 bases). Per the germline V gene, CDR1 is MNHNY and CDR2 is SVGAGI (reference sequence). The CDR3 contains 15 residues. V was trimmed by 6 bases and J by 1 base, leaving 12 bases between them. The CDR3 coding sequence is TGTGCCAGCAGCCGTTTACAGGGGAACACCGGGGAGCTGTTTTTT. This translates into CASSRLQGNTGELFF.

This clone has only a few counts. The genes are TRBV7-9 and TRBJ2-7; D might be TRBD1 or TRBD2, each matching 5 bases. The CDR3 runs to 13 residues. The germline gives CDR1 SEHNR, CDR2 FQNEAQ (reference sequence). Deletions cut 8 bases from V and 2 bases from J, with 13 bases between. CDR3 sequence (DNA): TGTGCCAGCGCCCCACGGGGACCCTACGAGCAGTACTTC. It specifies CASAPRGPYEQYF.

The chain combines TRBV19 with TRBJ2-7, with a possible D match to TRBD1 (6 bases). CDR3 length: 17 residues. V lost 3 bases and J lost 6, with 24 bases in between. The V gene's germline CDR1 is LNHDA and CDR2 SQIVND (reference sequence). In nucleotides, the CDR3 is TGTGCCAGTAGTATGGTTCTAGGGACCCAGAGAGGGGGCGAGCAGTACTTC. This codes for CASSMVLGTQRGGEQYF.

The V call is TRBV7-2, the J call TRBJ2-7; perhaps D is TRBD1 or TRBD2 (6 bases each). Germline CDR1 and CDR2: SGHTA and FQGNSA. V lost 1 base, J lost 7 bases, and 23 bases lay in between. This CDR3 has 17 amino acids. This CDR3 is CASSLGRGSGGLLEQYF. Here the CDR3 DNA reads TGTGCCAGCAGCTTAGGAAGGGGGTCTGGGGGGTTGTTGGAGCAGTACTTC.

The chain joins TRBV5-1 to TRBJ2-2, with 7 bases lining up with TRBD1. Germline V gives CDR1 SGHRS, CDR2 YFSETQ. The V segment lost 0 bases and the J segment 1 base; nucleotides outside the gene matches: 0. The CDR3 is 15 residues long. For the CDR3, the DNA is TGCGCCAGCAGCTTGGGACAGGGGAACACCGGGGAGCTGTTTTTT. Translation gives CASSLGQGNTGELFF. Using reference TRBV5-1 and TRBJ2-2 for the parts outside the CDR3, the full variable domain is KAGVTQTPRYLIKTRGQQVTLSCSPISGHRSVSWYQQTPGQGLQFLFEYFSETQRNKGNFPGRFSGRQFSNSRSEMNVSTLELGDSALYLCASSLGQGNTGELFFGEGSRLTVL.

The chain employs TRBV19 and TRBJ2-1; TRBD2 aligns across 8 bases. The ends lost 4 bases at V and 8 bases at J; junction bases unmatched: 10. Germline V gene sequence: CDR1 LNHDA, CDR2 SQIVND (reference sequence). The CDR3 has 15 residues. The CDR3 nucleotides read TGTGCCAGTAGTAGTGCGGGAGGCCCTAATGATGAGCAGTTCTTC. This translates into CASSSAGGPNDEQFF.

The chain joins TRBV23-1 to TRBJ1-1, with TRBD1 matching over 7 bases. TRBV23-1 qualifies as an ORF whose function is uncertain. This CDR3 is 16 amino acids long. V shed 3 bases, J shed 4 bases, and the junction held 11 bases outside the gene matches. In DNA, the CDR3 is TGCGCCAGCAGTCACCGGAAAGGGACAGTTGCCACTGAAGCTTTCTTT. This sequence encodes CASSHRKGTVATEAFF.

The V gene is TRBV28, the J gene TRBJ2-3; 14 bases match TRBD2. This CDR3 is built from 19 residues. Germline CDR1 and CDR2: MDHEN and SYDVKM. With V trimmed by 6 bases and J by 2 bases, 13 bases remained unmatched. CDR3 protein: CASSPTSGRVLKDTDTQYF. CDR3 in DNA: TGTGCCAGCAGCCCGACTAGCGGGAGGGTCCTGAAGGACACAGATACGCAGTATTTT.

V and J are TRBV7-2 and TRBJ2-7, with 13 bases matching TRBD2. The CDR3 is 15 residues long. With V trimmed by 5 bases and J by 7 bases, 8 bases remained unmatched. Looked up from germline, CDR1 is SGHTA and CDR2 is FQGNSA. CDR3 bases: TGTGCCAGCAGCATCGGACTAGCGGGAGTGGGTGAGCAGTACTTC. As protein: CASSIGLAGVGEQYF.

The count of this clone is one. The genes are TRBV7-8 and TRBJ2-5; 7 bases match TRBD2. V dropped 5 bases and J dropped 5; count of bases not matched to a gene: 8. Germline loops: CDR1 SGHVS, CDR2 FQNEAQ. This CDR3 contains 14 residues. For the CDR3, the DNA is TGTGCCAGCAGCACACGACTAGCTTGGGAGACCCAGTACTTC. It encodes CASSTRLAWETQYF.

This clone appeared a few times. V and J are TRBV7-2 and TRBJ1-2; 7 bases match TRBD1. V lost 3 bases and J lost 8; bases outside the gene matches: 15. Germline loops: CDR1 SGHTA, CDR2 FQGNSA. The CDR3 runs to 16 residues. CDR3 nucleotide sequence: TGTGCCAGCAGCTTGGCGGTGGGAGGGGGCGTCGGAGGCTACACCTTC. As protein: CASSLAVGGGVGGYTF.

The chain uses TRBV20-1 and TRBJ2-7; D call uncertain. V was cut by 4 bases and J by 6 bases, with 10 bases left in between. The CDR3 covers 11 residues. Germline V lookup: CDR1 DFQATT, CDR2 SNEGSKA (reference sequence). CDR3 in DNA: TGCAGTGCTATAATCTGGGGCGAGCAGTACTTC. Its protein is CSAIIWGEQYF.

This chain connects TRBV6-1 to TRBJ2-1, with 12 bases identical to TRBD1. Trimming cost V 4 bases and J 8 bases; bases outside gene matches: 6. The CDR3 contains 15 residues. Germline V CDR1 and CDR2: MNHNS, SASEGT. CDR3 residues: CASSASGTGGYEQFF. As DNA, the CDR3 is TGTGCCAGCAGTGCCTCCGGGACAGGGGGCTATGAGCAGTTCTTC.